These 10 T cell receptor beta chains were all obtained from the same sample, sequenced in a study of blood T cells in healthy people across ages. Primed by a sample-barcoded 5' primer and a J-beta primer mix, a second PCR proceeded for 7 to 11 cycles. TCRdb independently ran MiXCR on the 5' RACE reads; one entry per CDR3 protein. The sample shows approximately 1,000,000 distinct CDR3 sequences, under 55% of them seen only once. The specimen sequenced was blood. Every receptor here comes from a woman aged 60 to 75 in good health.

The chain couples TRBV12-3 or TRBV12-4 to TRBJ1-5; the D is unclear. V shed 5 bases and J shed 9 bases, with 14 bases lying between them. The CDR3 is made up of 13 amino acids. CDR3 sequence reads: CASSQREEGPQHF. For the CDR3, the DNA is TGTGCCAGCAGTCAACGGGAGGAAGGGCCCCAGCATTTT.

This chain links TRBV4-1 with TRBJ2-1, with 8 nucleotides matching TRBD2. This CDR3 contains 15 residues. Germline CDR1 MGHRA, CDR2 YSYEKL. V was clipped by 2 bases and J by 10 bases; unmatched bases: 10. The CDR3 region has the DNA TGCGCCAGCAGCCAACTGGGGACTAGTCCCTGGGAGCAGTTCTTC. This sequence encodes CASSQLGTSPWEQFF.

The chain recombines TRBV6-4 with TRBJ2-1; 7 bases fit TRBD2. The CDR3 runs 16 residues. The V gene end was trimmed by 0 bases and the J gene end by 1 base; junction bases not matched to a gene: 3. Germline CDR1 and CDR2: MRHNA and SNTAGT. CDR3 protein: CASSDSYGRSYNEQFF. CDR3 nucleotide sequence: TGTGCCAGCAGTGACTCTTACGGGAGGTCCTACAATGAGCAGTTCTTC.

This clonotype was observed a handful of times. The chain uses TRBV20-1 and TRBJ2-7; 8 bases fit TRBD2. Per germline, CDR1 DFQATT and CDR2 SNEGSKA (reference sequence). The V segment lost 6 bases and the J segment 2 bases; nucleotides outside the gene matches: 12. The CDR3 has 15 amino acids. The CDR3 DNA is TGCAGTGCCCCCCGGGGCGGGAGGTCCCCCTACGAGCAGTACTTC. Protein: CSAPRGGRSPYEQYF.

Regarding this clonotype: One end of the junction varies from germline; a read error may be responsible. The rearrangement joins TRBV2 to TRBJ2-7, with 8 bases aligning to TRBD2. CDR1 SNHLY and CDR2 FYNNEI come from the germline V gene. The CDR3 has 14 residues. The CDR3 spells CASSDEREGYGQYF. DNA of the CDR3: TGTGCCAGCAGCGACGAACGGGAGGGATACGGGCAGTACTTC. The variable domain in full, completed from reference TRBV2 and TRBJ2-7, reads EPEVTQTPSHQVTQMGQEVILRCVPISNHLYFYWYRQILGQKVEFLVSFYNNEISEKSEIFDDQFSVERPDGSNFTLKIRSTKLEDSAMYFCASSDEREGYGQYFGPGTRLTVT.

This sequence joins TRBV6-1 and TRBJ2-3; no definite D call. CDR3 length: 14 amino acids. V was trimmed by 2 bases and J by 5 bases, leaving 11 bases between them. The germline CDR1 and CDR2 sequences are MNHNS and SASEGT. The CDR3 sequence is CASSEKSRGDTQYF. The CDR3 DNA is TGTGCCAGCAGTGAAAAGTCACGTGGAGATACGCAGTATTTT.

This chain joins TRBV30 and TRBJ2-7, with TRBD2 as a possible D gene (6 bases). The V end lost 0 bases, the J end lost 2 bases, and 14 bases lay between the germline ends. CDR1 and CDR2 (germline): GTSNPN, SVGIG (reference sequence). This CDR3 is built from 15 residues. The CDR3 spells CAWSVGGTLTYEQYF. DNA of the CDR3: TGTGCCTGGAGTGTAGGTGGGACTCTGACCTACGAGCAGTACTTC. Together with reference TRBV30 and TRBJ2-7, the CDR3 gives the full variable domain: SQTIHQWPATLVQPVGSPLSLECTVEGTSNPNLYWYRQAAGRGLQLLFYSVGIGQISSEVPQNLSASRPQDRQFILSSKKLLLSDSGFYLCAWSVGGTLTYEQYFGPGTRLTVT.

This clonotype was detected only a few times. The chain is built from TRBV3-1 and TRBJ2-7; 7 positions match TRBD1. Germline V gene lookup returns CDR1 LGHDT and CDR2 YNNKEL (reference sequence). The ends lost 3 bases at V and 3 bases at J; junction bases unmatched: 2. The CDR3 covers 13 residues. CDR3 in amino acids: CASSQGQIYEQYF. The CDR3 DNA follows: TGTGCCAGCAGCCAGGGACAGATCTACGAGCAGTACTTC.

This chain uses TRBV7-2 with TRBJ2-7; no reliable D call. Germline V lookup: CDR1 SGHTA, CDR2 FQGNSA. V lost 1 base, J lost 2 bases, and 12 bases lay in between. The CDR3 extends over 15 amino acids. CDR3 region: CASSLVRGTTYEQYF. In nucleotides, the CDR3 is TGTGCCAGCAGCTTAGTTCGCGGTACCACCTACGAGCAGTACTTC.

The chain links TRBV18 to TRBJ1-1, with D uncertain. The CDR3 has 14 residues. Between the trimmed V and J ends, which lost 3 bases and 6 bases, there was a span of 14 bases. The germline gives CDR1 KGHSH, CDR2 LQKENI. The CDR3 sequence: CASSPAKGSAEAFF. The CDR3 DNA follows: TGTGCCAGCTCACCGGCAAAGGGCTCGGCTGAAGCTTTCTTT.